The rows below give T cell receptor beta chains drawn from one sample of a study of shared clonotypes between healthy human individuals. The assay was immunoSEQ multiplex PCR, and TCRdb's table has in-frame clones only and misses some. The table records about 560,000 clones, roughly 79% of them present only once. The sequenced sample was PBMCs. All receptors come from a woman between 40 and 55 years old in good health. Some clones in this sample may be carry-over from other donors' samples. CDR3s include the opening cysteine and the closing phenylalanine or tryptophan. The D gene is left open where the match is weak. A clone size is listed for some rows: how often the clone was seen (once, few, many), or a class if it is expanded.

J gene | D gene | CDR3 length | V gene | clone size | CDR3 protein | CDR3 DNA
TRBJ2-1 | - | 13 | TRBV13 | - | CASSQGPSHEQFF | TGTGCCAGCAGTCAGGGACCCTCACATGAGCAGTTCTTC
TRBJ1-5 | - | 13 | TRBV11-1 | - | CASSLGNGQPQHF | TGTGCCAGCAGCTTAGGCAACGGTCAGCCCCAGCATTTT
TRBJ1-1 | - | 11 | TRBV28 | - | CASRLAAEAFF | TGTGCCAGCCGGCTAGCGGCTGAAGCTTTCTTT
TRBJ2-5 | - | 13 | TRBV29-1 | - | CSVEVGGGETQYF | TGCAGCGTTGAAGTAGGGGGTGGGGAGACCCAGTACTTC
TRBJ2-5 | TRBD1 | 15 | TRBV7-9 | - | CASSPGQGARREQYF | TGTGCCAGCAGCCCCGGACAGGGGGCAAGGAGGGAGCAGTACTTC
TRBJ2-1 | TRBD1 | 15 | TRBV5-5 | - | CASSFPRGIDNEQFF | TGTGCCAGCAGCTTCCCCAGGGGGATTGACAATGAGCAGTTCTTC
TRBJ1-5 | - | 13 | TRBV7-2 | - | CASSTQRNQPQHF | TGTGCCAGCAGCACACAGCGCAATCAGCCCCAGCATTTT
TRBJ1-3 | TRBD1 | 16 | TRBV7-8 | - | CASSLGAGGHGNTIYF | TGTGCCAGCAGCTTAGGGGCAGGGGGCCATGGAAACACCATATATTTT
TRBJ2-3 | TRBD1 | 16 | TRBV7-2 | - | CASSRNRGQGSDTQYF | TGTGCCAGCAGCCGAAACCGGGGACAGGGTTCAGATACGCAGTATTTT
TRBJ2-1 | - | 13 | TRBV6-1 | once | CASGGVHWPEQFF | TGTGCCAGCGGGGGAGTACATTGGCCTGAGCAGTTCTTC
TRBJ1-1 | TRBD1 | 15 | TRBV11-2 | - | CASLRTGRANTEAFF | TGTGCCAGCCTACGGACAGGGCGCGCCAACACTGAAGCTTTCTTT
TRBJ2-5 | TRBD2 | 15 | TRBV6-1 | - | CASSRIAGEQETQYF | TGTGCCAGCAGTCGGATAGCGGGAGAGCAAGAGACCCAGTACTTC
TRBJ2-3 | - | 14 | TRBV4-2 | - | CASSQGPNTDTQYF | TGTGCCAGCAGCCAAGGGCCAAACACAGATACGCAGTATTTT
TRBJ2-7 | TRBD2 | 15 | TRBV6-1 | - | CASSDVTSGSYEQYF | TGTGCCAGCAGTGACGTCACTAGCGGCTCCTACGAGCAGTACTTC
TRBJ2-1 | TRBD2 | 15 | TRBV5-1 | - | CASSLDAGEYNEQFF | TGCGCCAGCAGCTTGGACGCGGGAGAGTACAATGAGCAGTTCTTC
TRBJ2-1 | TRBD2 | 15 | TRBV7-2 | - | CASSLLAGVYNEQFF | TGTGCCAGCAGCCTCCTAGCGGGAGTCTACAATGAGCAGTTCTTC
TRBJ2-7 | - | 15 | TRBV28 | - | CASSLLDRDTYEQYF | TGTGCCAGCAGTTTATTAGACCGGGACACTTACGAGCAGTACTTC
TRBJ1-2 | - | 15 | TRBV18 | - | CASSPPGRANYGYTF | TGTGCCAGCTCACCACCGGGCAGAGCTAACTATGGCTACACCTTC
TRBJ2-7 | - | 14 | TRBV29-1 | once | CSVSDTFSSYEQYF | TGCAGCGTTTCGGACACCTTTAGCTCCTACGAGCAGTACTTC
TRBJ2-3 | - | 13 | TRBV7-7 | - | CASSLDYSDTQYF | TGTGCCAGCAGCTTAGATTACTCAGATACGCAGTATTTT
TRBJ2-7 | TRBD2 | 14 | TRBV6-6 | few | CASSGSSGSYEQYF | TGTGCCAGCAGTGGCTCTAGCGGGTCCTACGAGCAGTACTTC
TRBJ2-5 | TRBD2 | 18 | TRBV9 | - | CASSVEGLAGGGQETQYF | TGTGCCAGCAGCGTAGAGGGACTAGCGGGAGGGGGGCAAGAGACCCAGTACTTC
TRBJ2-1 | - | 14 | TRBV28 | - | CASSFRTEYNEQFF | TGTGCCAGCAGTTTCCGAACGGAGTACAATGAGCAGTTCTTC
TRBJ2-2 | - | 15 | TRBV28 | - | CASSLLEFNTGELFF | TGTGCCAGCAGTTTATTGGAGTTTAACACCGGGGAGCTGTTTTTT
TRBJ2-3 | - | 16 | TRBV7-6 | few | CASSLSGTRMGDTQYF | TGTGCCAGCAGCCTATCCGGGACCCGCATGGGAGATACGCAGTATTTT
TRBJ2-5 | - | 14 | TRBV5-6 | - | CASSSTQGFETQYF | TGTGCCAGCAGCTCGACACAGGGTTTTGAGACCCAGTACTTC
TRBJ1-3 | - | 17 | TRBV7-9 | - | CASSSAQGGHSGNTIYF | TGTGCCAGCAGCTCAGCCCAAGGGGGACACTCTGGAAACACCATATATTTT
TRBJ2-1 | - | 15 | TRBV14 | - | CASSQDPQGYNEQFF | TGTGCCAGCAGCCAAGATCCGCAGGGGTACAATGAGCAGTTCTTC
TRBJ1-2 | TRBD1 | 15 | TRBV2 | - | CASSEIRTGYYGYTF | TGTGCCAGCAGTGAAATACGGACAGGGTACTATGGCTACACCTTC
TRBJ2-3 | - | 15 | TRBV6-1 | few | CASSPGASSTDTQYF | TGTGCCAGCAGCCCCGGGGCTTCTAGCACAGATACGCAGTATTTT
TRBJ2-2 | - | 15 | TRBV19 | once | CASSPRTPNTGELFF | TGTGCCAGTAGTCCAAGGACCCCGAACACCGGGGAGCTGTTTTTT
TRBJ2-7 | - | 13 | TRBV4-3 | few | CASSPDRNYEQYF | TGCGCCAGCAGCCCGGACAGAAACTACGAGCAGTACTTC
TRBJ2-3 | TRBD2 | 22 | TRBV5-1 | once | CASSLAEWTSGRLPLGSDTQYF | TGCGCCAGCAGCTTGGCCGAGTGGACTAGCGGGAGGCTGCCTTTGGGCTCCGATACGCAGTATTTT